The T cell receptor beta chain under discussion was sequenced for a study of tumor-infiltrating lymphocytes in localized non-small cell lung cancer. Overall study: The cohort mixed smokers and never-smokers, several histologies, and some post-neoadjuvant-chemotherapy samples. Tumor tissue and non-adjacent uninvolved lung came from each patient.

General study results and limits: Compared with uninvolved lung, tumors showed higher T cell infiltration by TCRbeta sequencing.

Remarks on this clone: What it binds is unknown.

CDR1 SEHNR and CDR2 FQNEAQ come from the germline V gene (reference sequence). This CDR3 has 12 amino acids. The V gene lost 6 bases and the J gene lost 7 bases, with 12 bases spanning the gap. Generated by immunoSEQ multiplex PCR, the TCRdb table keeps only in-frame clones and is missing some. The sample lists 7,000 to 9,500 clones; approximately 80% were seen once. The receptor was derived from a human donor with non-small cell lung cancer. V and J are TRBV7-9 and TRBJ1-2; D gene uncertain. Sample: uninvolved lung tissue not adjacent to the tumor. The CDR3 DNA is TGTGCCAGCAGTCTTGACTTAGGTGGCTACACCTTC. This codes for CASSLDLGGYTF.